Listed below are T cell receptor beta chains from one sample, sequenced in a study of blood T cell repertoires in COVID-19. Sequenced by immunoSEQ multiplex PCR; TCRdb stores in-frame clones only, minus some. Of roughly 200,000 clones listed, 85% to 90% were seen once; the top ten hold around 1.3%. Sequencing was done on a sample of PBMCs or T cells enriched from blood (not recorded which). These receptors all come from a man aged 30-40 years who had recovered from COVID-19. Both conserved end residues are part of each CDR3. A D gene is named only where the DNA matches it firmly. Size values are once, few and many counts, or a class for expanded clones, and some rows have none.

V gene	D gene	clone size	J gene	CDR3 protein	CDR3 DNA
TRBV9	TRBD1	NA	TRBJ2-7	CASSHPRDRDSYEQYF	TGTGCCAGCAGCCACCCCCGGGACAGGGACTCCTACGAGCAGTACTTC
TRBV9	NA	NA	TRBJ1-2	CASSVGLRDPNYGYTF	TGTGCCAGCAGCGTAGGGCTCAGGGATCCTAACTATGGCTACACCTTC
TRBV6-5	NA	NA	TRBJ1-1	CASRGGFNTEAFF	TGTGCCAGCAGGGGGGGATTTAACACTGAAGCTTTCTTT
TRBV3-1/TRBV3-2	NA	NA	TRBJ2-7	CASSQPAFWDTHPYEQYF	TGTGCCAGCAGCCAACCCGCCTTCTGGGACACCCACCCCTACGAGCAGTACTTC
TRBV5-4	TRBD1	few	TRBJ2-7	CASSQQTGREQYF	TGTGCCAGCAGCCAACAGACAGGGCGCGAGCAGTACTTC
TRBV12-3/TRBV12-4	NA	NA	TRBJ2-7	CASSFRGDYEQYF	TGTGCCAGCAGTTTCAGGGGGGACTACGAGCAGTACTTC
TRBV5-1	TRBD2	NA	TRBJ2-5	CASSLGLVLETQYF	TGCGCCAGCAGCTTAGGACTAGTCCTGGAGACCCAGTACTTC
TRBV7-9	NA	NA	TRBJ2-7	CASSLSSYEQYF	TGTGCCAGCAGCTTGAGCTCCTACGAGCAGTACTTC
TRBV9	NA	NA	TRBJ2-7	CASSPRSSSYEQYF	TGTGCCAGCAGCCCGAGATCGTCCTCCTACGAGCAGTACTTC
TRBV28	TRBD2	NA	TRBJ2-3	CASSLTAGFDTQYF	TGTGCCAGCAGTTTGACAGCGGGATTTGATACGCAGTATTTT
TRBV11-2	TRBD2	NA	TRBJ2-3	CASSLTGLAVETDTQYF	TGTGCCAGCAGCTTAACAGGACTAGCGGTCGAAACAGATACGCAGTATTTT
TRBV5-1	TRBD1	NA	TRBJ1-4	CASRLVGTGGEKLFF	TGCGCCAGCAGGCTTGTCGGGACAGGGGGCGAAAAACTGTTTTTT
TRBV5-8	TRBD1	NA	TRBJ1-2	CASSSDRVTGYTF	TGTGCCAGCAGCTCTGACAGGGTTACTGGCTACACCTTC
TRBV14	TRBD1	NA	TRBJ1-3	CASSQVDRGAGNTIYF	TGTGCCAGCAGCCAAGTCGACAGGGGAGCGGGAAACACCATATATTTT
TRBV6-5	TRBD1	NA	TRBJ2-1	CASSSGQGKDNEQFF	TGTGCCAGCAGCTCGGGACAGGGGAAAGACAATGAGCAGTTCTTC
TRBV18	NA	NA	TRBJ1-1	CASSPPGGGKAFF	TGTGCCAGCTCACCTCCCGGCGGAGGGAAAGCTTTCTTT
TRBV12-3/TRBV12-4	NA	NA	TRBJ1-5	CASIGQLGQPQHF	TGTGCCAGCATCGGACAGTTAGGTCAGCCCCAGCATTTT
TRBV30	NA	once	TRBJ1-6	CAWSVVRFYNSPLHF	TGTGCCTGGAGTGTGGTGAGGTTTTATAATTCACCCCTCCACTTT
TRBV3-1/TRBV3-2	NA	NA	TRBJ2-7	CASSLGDIAYEQYF	TGTGCCAGCAGCCTGGGGGACATCGCCTACGAGCAGTACTTC
TRBV5-5	NA	NA	TRBJ2-7	CASSFGGLLEQYF	TGTGCCAGCAGCTTCGGAGGGTTGTTGGAGCAGTACTTC
TRBV30	NA	once	TRBJ2-7	CAWTSVSDEQYF	TGTGCCTGGACGTCGGTTTCCGACGAGCAGTACTTC
TRBV20-1	TRBD2	NA	TRBJ2-5	CSASFAGGRETQYF	TGCAGTGCTAGTTTTGCGGGGGGGCGAGAGACCCAGTACTTC
TRBV7-6	TRBD2	once	TRBJ2-1	CASSLTLGQSLAGAAEQFF	TGTGCCAGCAGCTTAACCCTCGGGCAGTCGCTAGCGGGGGCTGCGGAGCAGTTCTTC
TRBV30	TRBD2	NA	TRBJ2-1	CACQIAGGPGNEQFF	TGTGCCTGCCAAATAGCGGGAGGGCCGGGTAATGAGCAGTTCTTC
TRBV15	TRBD2	NA	TRBJ2-7	CATSTDLAGGDEQYF	TGTGCCACCAGCACAGACTTAGCGGGAGGAGACGAGCAGTACTTC
TRBV19	TRBD1	NA	TRBJ2-5	CATGQVVFQETQYF	TGTGCCACAGGACAGGTGGTGTTTCAAGAGACCCAGTACTTC
TRBV4-1	TRBD2	NA	TRBJ2-7	CASSHPMGLAGGRREQYF	TGCGCCAGCAGCCATCCTATGGGACTAGCGGGGGGCCGGCGCGAGCAGTACTTC
TRBV9	TRBD1	NA	TRBJ2-5	CASSVGQGARQETQYF	TGTGCCAGCAGCGTAGGGCAGGGGGCGCGGCAAGAGACCCAGTACTTC
TRBV5-8	NA	NA	TRBJ1-3	CASTTSNREPTGNTIYF	TGTGCCAGCACGACATCAAACAGAGAACCTACTGGAAACACCATATATTTT
TRBV7-9	NA	NA	TRBJ2-7	CASSSQQATYEQYF	TGTGCCAGCAGTTCACAACAGGCCACCTACGAGCAGTACTTC
TRBV7-9	NA	NA	TRBJ2-7	CASSLEHNPYEQYF	TGTGCCAGCAGCTTAGAACATAATCCCTACGAGCAGTACTTC
TRBV24-1	TRBD1	NA	TRBJ2-2	CATSEAGTGNTGELFF	TGTGCCACCAGTGAGGCCGGGACAGGGAACACCGGGGAGCTGTTTTTT
TRBV6-5	NA	NA	TRBJ1-2	CASTLKPYGYTF	TGTGCCAGCACTTTAAAGCCTTATGGCTACACCTTC
TRBV28	NA	NA	TRBJ1-2	CASRRVLSGYTF	TGTGCCAGCAGGAGGGTACTTTCTGGCTACACCTTC
TRBV29-1	TRBD2	NA	TRBJ2-2	CSVILALETRTGELFF	TGCAGCGTCATACTAGCGCTAGAGACCCGAACCGGGGAGCTGTTTTTT
TRBV4-1	TRBD2	NA	TRBJ2-7	CASSQDPAGLAGGPRYEQYF	TGCGCCAGCAGCCAAGATCCCGCTGGACTAGCGGGGGGGCCTAGGTACGAGCAGTACTTC
TRBV6-2/TRBV6-3	TRBD2	NA	TRBJ2-7	CASSYSRLAGYEQYF	TGTGCCAGCAGTTACTCGAGACTAGCCGGCTACGAGCAGTACTTC
TRBV27	TRBD2	NA	TRBJ2-3	CASSLRTSGRVGTDTQYF	TGTGCCAGCAGTTTACGGACTAGCGGGAGGGTGGGCACAGATACGCAGTATTTT
TRBV18	NA	NA	TRBJ2-3	CASSPTGAGEDTQYF	TGTGCCAGCTCACCTACGGGGGCGGGAGAAGATACGCAGTATTTT
TRBV6-5	NA	NA	TRBJ1-5	CASTLRQPQHF	TGTGCCAGCACCCTACGCCAGCCCCAGCATTTT
TRBV5-4	NA	NA	TRBJ2-5	CASSFLFRGTAQETQYF	TGTGCCAGCAGCTTCTTATTCCGCGGGACAGCTCAAGAGACCCAGTACTTC
TRBV5-1	TRBD1	once	TRBJ2-1	CASSPWTGGLEQFF	TGCGCCAGCAGCCCCTGGACAGGGGGGCTTGAGCAGTTCTTC
TRBV10-2	TRBD1	NA	TRBJ1-4	CASSAGQGAEKLFF	TGCGCCAGCAGCGCGGGACAGGGGGCGGAAAAACTGTTTTTT
TRBV7-2	TRBD2	NA	TRBJ2-1	CASSSMTSGRTQFF	TGTGCCAGCAGCTCGATGACTAGCGGGAGGACGCAGTTCTTC
TRBV7-2	TRBD1	NA	TRBJ1-3	CASSRRQGGASGNTIYF	TGTGCCAGCAGCCGGCGGCAGGGGGGCGCCTCTGGAAACACCATATATTTT
TRBV19	TRBD1	NA	TRBJ1-5	CASRSSGTGLGNQPQHF	TGTGCCAGTAGGTCGTCCGGGACAGGGTTGGGTAATCAGCCCCAGCATTTT
TRBV4-3	TRBD1	once	TRBJ1-2	CASSPMGQETNYGYTF	TGCGCCAGCAGCCCTATGGGACAGGAGACCAACTATGGCTACACCTTC
TRBV6-1	NA	NA	TRBJ1-1	CASSELSWNTEAFF	TGTGCCAGCAGTGAACTAAGTTGGAACACTGAAGCTTTCTTT
TRBV5-8	NA	NA	TRBJ1-4	CASSQLTGLEKLFF	TGTGCCAGCAGCCAACTAACAGGGTTGGAAAAACTGTTTTTT
TRBV3-1/TRBV3-2	TRBD1	NA	TRBJ1-4	CASSHTGGTNEKLFF	TGTGCCAGCAGCCATACAGGGGGAACTAATGAAAAACTGTTTTTT
TRBV19	TRBD2	NA	TRBJ2-5	CASSPSGQETQYF	TGTGCCAGTAGTCCTAGCGGACAAGAGACCCAGTACTTC